This T cell receptor (beta chain) comes out of a study of control samples from healthy donors and cancer patients. Germline V CDR1 and CDR2: MNHNS, SASEGT. Trimming removed 1 base at V and 4 bases at J, with 10 bases between. This CDR3 is 14 amino acids long. TCRdb keeps only in-frame clones here, not all; method: immunoSEQ multiplex PCR. The repertoire holds 55,000 to 70,000 clones, around 87% seen once, with around 6% in the top ten. This sequence joins TRBV6-1 and TRBJ2-5; D not resolved. This TCR was recovered from a man aged 60 to 69 with colorectal cancer. Sequenced input: PBMCs. For the CDR3, the DNA is TGTGCCAGCAGTGAAGGACATTTGGGAGAGACCCAGTACTTC. It codes for CASSEGHLGETQYF.